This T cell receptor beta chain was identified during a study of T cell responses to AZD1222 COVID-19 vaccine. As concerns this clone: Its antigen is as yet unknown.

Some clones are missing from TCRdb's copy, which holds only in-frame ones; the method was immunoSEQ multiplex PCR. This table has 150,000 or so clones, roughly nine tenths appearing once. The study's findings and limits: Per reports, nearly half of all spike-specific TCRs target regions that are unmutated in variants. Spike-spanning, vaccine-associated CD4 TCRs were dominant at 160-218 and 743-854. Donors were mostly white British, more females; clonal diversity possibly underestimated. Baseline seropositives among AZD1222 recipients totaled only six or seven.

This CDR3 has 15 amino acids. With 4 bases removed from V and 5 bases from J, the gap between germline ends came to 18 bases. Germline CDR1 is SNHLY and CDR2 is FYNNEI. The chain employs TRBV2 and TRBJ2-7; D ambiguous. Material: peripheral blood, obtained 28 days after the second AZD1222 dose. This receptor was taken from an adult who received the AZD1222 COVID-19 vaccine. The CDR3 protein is CASSGYSRPTHEQYF. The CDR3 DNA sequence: TGTGCCAGCAGTGGGTACAGTCGCCCTACTCACGAGCAGTACTTC.